This T cell receptor beta chain comes out of a study of T cells in Graves' hyperthyroidism and ophthalmopathy. Ten or more counts support this clonotype. Its antigen is not known. The PBMCs were sourced from fresh peripheral blood (approximately 10 ml). RNA transcripts gave rise to amplified TCR beta CDR3 regions. First-round RT-PCR with HTBI primers amplified the TCR CDR3 region. MiXCR was run by TCRdb on the multiplex PCR reads, yielding one entry per CDR3 protein. The sample holds more than 300,000 distinct CDR3 sequences, about 18% seen once. General observations from the study: Ophthalmopathy was told apart from stable hyperthyroidism by a 13 V-J model.

The CDR3 sequence is 19 residues long. Trimming took 6 bases from V and 5 from J, leaving 29 bases between them. CDR1 and CDR2 from the germline V gene are SGHVS and FQNEAQ. The V and J genes are TRBV7-8 and TRBJ2-1, with D unresolved. The receptor's source is a woman aged 25-40 years with Graves' hyperthyroidism that later progressed to Graves' ophthalmopathy. The material sequenced was blood. CDR3 coding DNA: TGTGCCAGCAGACCCAGTCGGGTCCTGGGGAAGGGTATGGACAATGAGCAGTTCTTC. It is translated as CASRPSRVLGKGMDNEQFF.